This T cell receptor (beta chain) was recorded in a study of cytomegalovirus exposure and HLA in healthy donors. The study's findings and limits: An analysis that was carried out later associated 16,000 or so TCR beta sequences with HLA alleles at 0.05 false discovery rate.

The CDR3 has 16 residues. After removal of 2 bases from V and 1 base from J, the junction contained 5 bases not matched to a gene. The germline gives CDR1 MDHEN, CDR2 SYDVKM. This clone was seen a handful of times. What it binds is not known. PCR was performed using 60 Vbeta and 13 Jbeta primers. Clones were read by immunoSEQ multiplex PCR, and TCRdb kept only the in-frame ones, dropping some. The table shows approximately 300,000 clones, with about 80% occurring only once. The sample was PBMCs. The clonotype comes from a girl aged 2-9 years in good health and CMV-seronegative. The V gene is TRBV28, the J gene TRBJ1-5, with TRBD1 matching over 7 bases. The CDR3 region has the DNA TGTGCCAGCAGTTTAACAGGGGAAGCGAGCAATCAGCCCCAGCATTTT. It yields the protein CASSLTGEASNQPQHF.